What follows are 4 T cell receptor beta chains derived from one specimen sequenced in a study of T cells after yellow fever vaccination. Each CDR3 protein is one row after TCRdb ran MiXCR on the 5' RACE reads. The table lists about 160,000 distinct CDR3 sequences, 6% to 7.5% of them singletons. Specimen: CD4+ T cells sorted from PBMCs, collected 5 days after the first yellow fever vaccination. Receptors were obtained from a man younger than 30 who received the YFV17D yellow fever vaccine.

This clonotype was recorded a few times. This chain connects TRBV20-1 to TRBJ2-2; D is unresolved. Germline V lookup: CDR1 DFQATT, CDR2 SNEGSKA (reference sequence). The V and J ends lost 5 bases and 2 bases respectively, with 6 bases between them. The CDR3 contains 12 residues. The CDR3 region is CSAAINTGELFF. CDR3 in DNA: TGCAGTGCTGCGATCAACACCGGGGAGCTGTTTTTT.

V usage is TRBV12-3 or TRBV12-4 and J usage is TRBJ1-5; TRBD1 is a possible D gene (5 bases). The CDR3 totals 13 residues. The V and J ends lost 2 bases and 6 bases respectively, with 8 bases between them. In nucleotides, the CDR3 is TGTGCCAGCAGTTTATCCAGGGTTCAGCCCCAGCATTTT. Residues: CASSLSRVQPQHF.

This clonotype was observed many times. The chain couples TRBV19 to TRBJ2-2; D is perhaps TRBD1 (5 bases). This CDR3 has 16 residues. V shed 1 base and J shed 3 bases, with 12 bases lying between them. Germline CDR1 and CDR2: LNHDA and SQIVND (reference sequence). Here the CDR3 DNA reads TGTGCCAGTAGTATAGCAGGCAGGGTGGACACCGGGGAGCTGTTTTTT. Residues: CASSIAGRVDTGELFF. The full variable domain, rest sourced from reference TRBV19 and TRBJ2-2, is DGGITQSPKYLFRKEGQNVTLSCEQNLNHDAMYWYRQDPGQGLRLIYYSQIVNDFQKGDIAEGYSVSREKKESFPLTVTSAQKNPTAFYLCASSIAGRVDTGELFFGEGSRLTVL.

The chain couples TRBV29-1 to TRBJ1-2, with D unclear. Germline V gene data show CDR1 as SQVTM and CDR2 as ANQGSEA. Between the trimmed V and J ends, which lost 5 bases and 1 base, there was a span of 8 bases. This CDR3 region has 12 residues. CDR3 nucleotides: TGCAGCGTTATGAGCCTTAACTATGGCTACACCTTC. Translated: CSVMSLNYGYTF.